This TCR beta chain was sequenced in a study of long-term antiretroviral therapy in people with HIV. Overall study context: Sampling started about a decade before the 2015 immediate-ART recommendation. Study-level points and caveats: Within the repertoire, clones expanded before ART were dominant at all time points.

The CDR3 extends over 11 amino acids. Germline V gene sequence: CDR1 MNHEY, CDR2 SVGAGI. The germline V and J ends were trimmed by 4 bases and 8 bases, with 8 bases remaining between them. A v3.0 immunoSEQ assay was performed at survey level. Method: immunoSEQ multiplex PCR; TCRdb's copy keeps in-frame clones and lacks some. The sample lists under 30,000 clones, nearly 95% seen once, with roughly 8% in the top ten. In regard to this clone: Its antigen is not known.

The sequence was obtained from a man aged 30 to 39 with HIV. V is TRBV6-5 and J is TRBJ1-2; D not resolved. Sequencing used unsorted PBMCs, obtained around 6 years after starting antiretroviral therapy. CDR3 in amino acids: CASSWVRGYTF. The CDR3 coding sequence is TGTGCCAGCAGTTGGGTTCGAGGCTACACCTTC.